Sequencing of this TCR beta chain was carried out in a study of OX40 agonist ivuxolimab in advanced cancers. Study as a whole: Across the patients, intravenous ivuxolimab was delivered every 2 weeks at 0.01 to 10 mg/kg. With a range of about 23 to 85, age averaged roughly 60 years, and 75% to 90% were male.

As regards this clone: The antigen is not known.

General study points: Individuals who were partial responders at 0.1-3.0 mg/kg had clonal expansion that ranked among the lowest.

This CDR3 spans 16 amino acids. Germline loops: CDR1 MNHNY, CDR2 SVGAGI (reference sequence). V shed 5 bases and J 4 bases; nucleotides not matched to a gene: 7. Libraries were prepared by immunoSEQ multiplex PCR; TCRdb keeps only in-frame clonotypes and omits some of them. The sample shows about 54,000 clones, approximately 84% of them seen only once. The sample consisted of CD4+ or CD8+ T cells sorted from blood, taken in a trial of the OX40 agonist ivuxolimab. The V call is TRBV6-6, the J call TRBJ2-5; 13 bases are a match to TRBD2. The sequence derives from an adult with an advanced solid tumor such as melanoma, head and neck, liver or kidney cancer. The CDR3 is CASSRTSGRGGETQYF. The CDR3 DNA is TGTGCCAGCAGTCGGACTAGCGGGAGAGGCGGAGAGACCCAGTACTTC.